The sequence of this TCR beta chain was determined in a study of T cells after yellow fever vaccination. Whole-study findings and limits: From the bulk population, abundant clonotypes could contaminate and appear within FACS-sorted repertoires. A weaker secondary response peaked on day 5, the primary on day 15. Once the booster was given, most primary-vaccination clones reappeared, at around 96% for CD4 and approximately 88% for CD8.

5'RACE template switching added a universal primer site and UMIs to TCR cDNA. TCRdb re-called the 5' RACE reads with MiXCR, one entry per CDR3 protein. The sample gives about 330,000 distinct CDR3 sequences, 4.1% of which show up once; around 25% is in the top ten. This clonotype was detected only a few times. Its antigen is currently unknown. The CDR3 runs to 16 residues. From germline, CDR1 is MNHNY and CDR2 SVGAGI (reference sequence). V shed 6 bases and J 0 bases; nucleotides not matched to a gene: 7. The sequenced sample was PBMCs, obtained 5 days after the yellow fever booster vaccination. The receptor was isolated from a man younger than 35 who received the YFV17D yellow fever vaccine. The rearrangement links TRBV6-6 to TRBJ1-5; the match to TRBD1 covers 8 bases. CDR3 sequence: CASSLQGAPSNQPQHF. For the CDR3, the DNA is TGTGCCAGCAGCCTCCAGGGGGCCCCTAGCAATCAGCCCCAGCATTTT.